The 32 T cell receptor beta chains reported below all come from one sample, sequenced in a study of Tregs in tolerant kidney transplant recipients. Produced via immunoSEQ multiplex PCR; TCRdb's table is partial and in-frame only. The sample consists of around 64,000 clones, about 87% of them appearing once. The nonmyeloablative bone marrow transplants came from related graft donors, with transient mixed chimerism. This material consisted of CD4+ T cells from blood (PBMCs), taken 6 months after the transplant. These receptors were collected from a human patient who received a combined kidney and bone marrow transplant. Some T cells could come from the graft donor.

V and J are TRBV7-2 and TRBJ2-7, with 8 bases matching TRBD1. Germline lookup yields CDR1 SGHTA and CDR2 FQGNSA. V was pared by 5 bases and J by 5 bases, with 8 bases of the junction left unmatched. The CDR3 runs to 14 residues. CDR3 bases: TGTGCCAGCAGCCTCAGGACAGGGAGGCACGAGCAGTACTTC. It translates to CASSLRTGRHEQYF.

This clone was counted a single time. The chain employs TRBV7-2 and TRBJ2-2, with D unclear. V was clipped by 3 bases and J by 5 bases, with 7 bases between them. The CDR3 length is 13 residues. The germline gives CDR1 SGHTA, CDR2 FQGNSA. Here the CDR3 reads CASSFLETGELFF. The CDR3 DNA sequence: TGTGCCAGCAGCTTCTTAGAGACCGGGGAGCTGTTTTTT.

V usage is TRBV2 and J usage is TRBJ2-3, with 12 positions matching TRBD2. The CDR3 runs 16 residues. The junction had 4 bases not matched to a gene; V was cut back by 3 bases and J by 3 bases. Looked up from germline, CDR1 is SNHLY and CDR2 is FYNNEI. This chain's CDR3 is CASSETLAGGTDTQYF. In nucleotides, the CDR3 is TGTGCCAGCAGTGAGACACTAGCGGGAGGTACAGATACGCAGTATTTT.

The chain carries TRBV6-6 and TRBJ2-1; 7 bases are a match to TRBD2. The J segment lost 8 bases and the V segment lost 1 base, leaving 5 bases of the junction unmatched. CDR1 and CDR2 from the germline V gene are MNHNY and SVGAGI (reference sequence). This CDR3 has 14 amino acids. The CDR3 DNA reads as TGTGCCAGCAGTTACTACGGGGGGAGGGATGAGCAGTTCTTC. Translation gives CASSYYGGRDEQFF.

The J gene is TRBJ2-1, the V gene TRBV2; 14 bases fit TRBD2. Unmatched junction bases numbered 3, after V lost 6 bases and J lost 2 bases. CDR1 is SNHLY and CDR2 is FYNNEI in the germline V gene. The CDR3 loop spans 16 amino acids. CDR3 region: CASSLGLAGAYNEQFF. DNA for the CDR3: TGTGCCAGCAGCTTGGGACTAGCGGGGGCCTACAATGAGCAGTTCTTC.

A few counts support this clone. The chain is built from TRBV28 and TRBJ2-5; 15 bases agree with TRBD2. CDR1 MDHEN and CDR2 SYDVKM come from the germline V gene. V shed 6 bases and J 2 bases; nucleotides not matched to a gene: 10. This CDR3 region has 18 residues. The CDR3: CASRPPAGTSGGQETQYF. In DNA form, the CDR3 reads TGTGCCAGCAGACCCCCTGCCGGGACTAGCGGGGGGCAAGAGACCCAGTACTTC.

This chain links TRBV11-3 with TRBJ2-7; 11 bases are a match to TRBD2. This CDR3 spans 15 amino acids. Per germline, CDR1 SGHNT and CDR2 YENEEA. V shed 4 bases and J 2 bases; nucleotides not matched to a gene: 4. CDR3 coding DNA: TGTGCCAGCAGCTCGAGTAGCGGGAGGGCCTACGAGCAGTACTTC. It encodes CASSSSSGRAYEQYF.

A few counts support this clone. The rearrangement joins TRBV4-1 to TRBJ2-7; TRBD2 matches at 14 bases. The germline gives CDR1 MGHRA, CDR2 YSYEKL. The CDR3 loop spans 18 amino acids. V lost 4 bases, J lost 3 bases, and 11 bases stayed unmatched. CDR3 nucleotides: TGCGCCAGCAGCCTCGGAAGACTAGCGGGGGGGAATAGCTACGAGCAGTACTTC. It specifies CASSLGRLAGGNSYEQYF.

V usage is TRBV7-2 and J usage is TRBJ1-5; 7 bases fit TRBD1. CDR3 size: 15 residues. Unmatched junction bases numbered 7, after V lost 5 bases and J lost 3 bases. CDR1 and CDR2 (germline): SGHTA, FQGNSA. CDR3 region: CASSRGGRDNQPQHF. In DNA, the CDR3 is TGTGCCAGCAGCCGAGGGGGCAGGGACAATCAGCCCCAGCATTTT.

This clone was counted between two and nine times. This chain connects TRBV7-9 to TRBJ2-1; 10 bases agree with TRBD2. Unmatched junction bases numbered 2, after V lost 5 bases and J lost 7 bases. This CDR3 is built from 13 residues. Germline lookup yields CDR1 SEHNR and CDR2 FQNEAQ (reference sequence). CDR3 nucleotide sequence: TGTGCCAGCAGCCGGACTAGCGGAAATGAGCAGTTCTTC. It specifies CASSRTSGNEQFF. Filled out from reference TRBV7-9 and TRBJ2-1, the complete variable domain reads DTGVSQNPRHKITKRGQNVTFRCDPISEHNRLYWYRQTLGQGPEFLTYFQNEAQLEKSRLLSDRFSAERPKGSFSTLEIQRTEQGDSAMYLCASSRTSGNEQFFGPGTRLTVL.

This sequence joins TRBV27 and TRBJ1-2; a possible D gene is TRBD1 (5 bases). V was clipped by 5 bases and J by 0 bases, with 7 bases between them. CDR1 and CDR2 from the germline V gene are MNHEY and SMNVEV (reference sequence). The CDR3 loop spans 13 amino acids. In DNA form, the CDR3 reads TGTGCCAGCAGTGGGGCAGCTAACTATGGCTACACCTTC. It specifies CASSGAANYGYTF.

This chain joins TRBV7-2 and TRBJ2-5, with D possibly being TRBD1 (6 bases). The CDR3 runs 13 residues. Germline CDR1 reads SGHTA; CDR2 reads FQGNSA. Trimming stripped 6 bases from V and 5 bases from J, with 13 bases between. The CDR3 DNA reads as TGTGCCAGCAGGGGACAAAATCAGGAGACCCAGTACTTC. The encoded protein is CASRGQNQETQYF.

About this clone itself: Other DNA sequences from this sample encode an identical CDR3 as well. This chain connects TRBV2 to TRBJ2-5; a possible D gene is TRBD1 (6 bases). CDR3 length: 12 residues. Germline-derived CDR1 and CDR2 are SNHLY and FYNNEI. Between the trimmed V and J ends, which lost 8 bases and 3 bases, there was a span of 10 bases. The CDR3 nucleotides read TGTGCCAGCTCCTGGACAGAAGAGACCCAGTACTTC. It yields the protein CASSWTEETQYF.

The rearrangement joins TRBV30 to TRBJ1-1, with D possibly being TRBD1 (5 bases). Germline V CDR1 and CDR2: GTSNPN, SVGIG (reference sequence). The ends were cut back, 1 base at V and 10 bases at J, with 19 bases in the middle. CDR3 size: 14 residues. The CDR3 protein is CAWSAVWAARGAFF. The CDR3 DNA reads as TGTGCCTGGAGTGCCGTGTGGGCAGCAAGGGGAGCTTTCTTT.

On this clone itself: Other DNA sequences within the sample encode an identical CDR3. V usage is TRBV18 and J usage is TRBJ1-6; no reliable D call. Germline CDR1 KGHSH, CDR2 LQKENI. V shed 2 bases and J shed 7 bases, with 12 bases lying between them. The length of the CDR3 is 15 residues. Here the CDR3 reads CASSPNEGANSPLHF. Written as DNA, the CDR3 is TGTGCCAGCTCACCAAACGAGGGCGCAAATTCACCCCTCCACTTT.

This sequence joins TRBV18 and TRBJ1-6; D may be TRBD1 (6 bases). Per the germline V gene, CDR1 is KGHSH and CDR2 is LQKENI. The V end lost 2 bases, the J end lost 9 bases, and 20 bases lay between the germline ends. The CDR3 contains 17 residues. CDR3 DNA sequence: TGTGCCAGCTCACCAAACAGGGAAACTTCGGAGAGTTCACCCCTCCACTTT. Encoded protein: CASSPNRETSESSPLHF.

V gene TRBV4-2 combines with J gene TRBJ1-4; the D gene is possibly TRBD1 (6 bases). V was cut by 2 bases and J by 3 bases, with 10 bases left in between. Germline V gene lookup returns CDR1 LGHNA and CDR2 YNFKEQ. The CDR3 extends over 15 amino acids. As DNA, the CDR3 is TGTGCCAGCAGCCAAAACAGGGCCGCTAATGAAAAACTGTTTTTT. Protein: CASSQNRAANEKLFF.

The genes are TRBV7-2 and TRBJ1-2, with 10 nucleotides matching TRBD1. The CDR3 spans 16 residues. V was clipped by 1 base and J by 5 bases; unmatched bases: 7. The germline V gene has CDR1 SGHTA and CDR2 FQGNSA. CDR3: CASSLGGQGGVYGYTF. The CDR3 DNA sequence: TGTGCCAGCAGCTTAGGTGGACAGGGGGGGGTTTATGGCTACACCTTC. Full variable domain (missing parts from reference TRBV7-2 and TRBJ1-2): GAGVSQSPSNKVTEKGKDVELRCDPISGHTALYWYRQSLGQGLEFLIYFQGNSAPDKSGLPSDRFSAERTGGSVSTLTIQRTQQEDSAVYLCASSLGGQGGVYGYTFGSGTRLTVV.

The genes are TRBV5-6 and TRBJ1-4; D might be TRBD1 (5 bases). The germline CDR1 and CDR2 sequences are SGHDT and YYEEEE. The CDR3 loop spans 14 amino acids. V lost 5 bases to trimming and J lost 8 bases, with 16 bases between them. CDR3 sequence: CASSTGPKGEKLFF. In DNA form, the CDR3 reads TGTGCCAGCAGTACCGGTCCAAAGGGGGAAAAACTGTTTTTT.

V is TRBV28 and J is TRBJ2-1; 13 bases are shared with TRBD2. V shed 6 bases, J shed 15 bases, and the junction held 8 bases outside the gene matches. From germline, CDR1 is MDHEN and CDR2 SYDVKM. The CDR3 covers 13 residues. The chain's CDR3 is CASRFGLAGVLFF. The CDR3 bases are TGTGCCAGCAGATTTGGACTAGCGGGAGTTTTGTTCTTC.

The chain employs TRBV2 and TRBJ1-1; D may be TRBD1 (6 bases). CDR3 length: 15 residues. V was trimmed by 6 bases and J by 2 bases, leaving 16 bases between them. CDR1 and CDR2 from the germline V gene are SNHLY and FYNNEI. CDR3 bases: TGTGCCAGCAGCGCCCAGGGGCCCAGTAACACTGAAGCTTTCTTT. Its translation: CASSAQGPSNTEAFF. The whole variable domain, remainder taken from reference TRBV2 and TRBJ1-1, is EPEVTQTPSHQVTQMGQEVILRCVPISNHLYFYWYRQILGQKVEFLVSFYNNEISEKSEIFDDQFSVERPDGSNFTLKIRSTKLEDSAMYFCASSAQGPSNTEAFFGQGTRLTVV.

This clone has more than one count but fewer than ten. The chain is built from TRBV6-1 and TRBJ2-5; D is unresolved. Trimming shortened V by 8 bases and J by 5 bases, and 9 bases separated the two germline ends. Germline V lookup: CDR1 MNHNS, CDR2 SASEGT. This CDR3 is 11 amino acids long. The CDR3 reads CASLGRETQYF. The CDR3 nucleotides read TGTGCCAGCCTGGGCCGGGAGACCCAGTACTTC.

Concerning this clone: The sample contains more than one DNA sequence encoding this CDR3. This chain connects TRBV29-1 to TRBJ2-3, with a weak D call TRBD1 (7 bases). The V gene's germline CDR1 is SQVTM and CDR2 ANQGSEA. V was trimmed by 3 bases and J by 3 bases, leaving 13 bases between them. This CDR3 has 14 amino acids. This CDR3 reads CSVEGGRGTDTQYF. In DNA, the CDR3 is TGCAGCGTTGAGGGAGGCAGGGGGACAGATACGCAGTATTTT.

The rearrangement joins TRBV11-2 to TRBJ2-7, with TRBD2 as a possible D gene (5 bases). CDR1 is SGHAT and CDR2 is FQNNGV in the germline V gene. V was cut by 1 base and J by 3 bases, with 7 bases left in between. CDR3 length equals 13 residues. The DNA for the CDR3 is TGTGCCAGCAGCTTAGTGGGAGTCTACGAGCAGTACTTC. Translating it yields CASSLVGVYEQYF.

The J gene is TRBJ2-5, the V gene TRBV7-2; 7 bases line up with TRBD1. Trimming removed 3 bases from V and 3 bases from J; junction bases left unmatched: 7. Germline V gives CDR1 SGHTA, CDR2 FQGNSA. This CDR3 is built from 15 residues. The CDR3 region has the DNA TGTGCCAGCAGCTTTGGGACAGCGACCAAAGAGACCCAGTACTTC. This translates into CASSFGTATKETQYF.

V gene TRBV29-1 combines with J gene TRBJ1-3; TRBD1 matches at 7 bases. Germline V CDR1 and CDR2: SQVTM, ANQGSEA. Trimming removed 7 bases from V and 0 bases from J; junction bases left unmatched: 9. This CDR3 contains 15 residues. The DNA of the CDR3 is TGCAGCGGGGGTGGAGGGGGCCCCTCTGGAAACACCATATATTTT. Its translation is CSGGGGGPSGNTIYF.

The chain couples TRBV10-3 to TRBJ2-1; no clear D gene. The germline gives CDR1 ENHRY, CDR2 SYGVKD. This CDR3 contains 11 residues. Trimming removed 2 bases from V and 8 bases from J, with 4 bases in between. The CDR3 nucleotides are TGTGCCATCAGTGAGATCTATGAGCAGTTCTTC. This translates into CAISEIYEQFF.

The V and J genes are TRBV7-3 and TRBJ2-3; D remains ambiguous. The V end was cut by 1 base, the J end by 4 bases, with 9 bases between. This CDR3 region has 14 residues. Germline values: CDR1 SGHTA, CDR2 FQGTGA. The CDR3 sequence: CASSLIPRPDTQYF. The CDR3 bases are TGTGCCAGCAGCTTAATTCCTAGGCCAGATACGCAGTATTTT.

The chain carries TRBV7-2 and TRBJ1-2; possible D gene TRBD1, 5 bases. V was cut by 4 bases and J by 3 bases, with 12 bases left in between. The CDR3 loop spans 14 amino acids. Germline CDR1 reads SGHTA; CDR2 reads FQGNSA. The CDR3: CASSSSTVYYGYTF. The CDR3 DNA is TGTGCCAGCAGCTCATCGACAGTTTACTATGGCTACACCTTC.

CDR3 in DNA: TGTGCCAGCAGCCAAAAATTCGACAGCTCCTACGAGCAGTACTTC. Its translation is CASSQKFDSSYEQYF. The rearrangement links TRBV11-3 to TRBJ2-7, with D possibly being TRBD1 (5 bases). This CDR3 spans 15 amino acids. Germline assignment: CDR1 SGHNT and CDR2 YENEEA. The V and J ends lost 5 bases and 0 bases respectively, with 14 bases between them. Drawing the rest from reference TRBV11-3 and TRBJ2-7, the complete variable domain is EAGVVQSPRYKIIEKKQPVAFWCNPISGHNTLYWYLQNLGQGPELLIRYENEEAVDDSQLPKDRFSAERLKGVDSTLKIQPAELGDSAVYLCASSQKFDSSYEQYFGPGTRLTVT.

The rearrangement links TRBV5-1 to TRBJ2-5; D gene uncertain. The germline V and J ends were trimmed by 1 base and 1 base, with 20 bases remaining between them. This CDR3 is 18 amino acids long. Germline V gene sequence: CDR1 SGHRS, CDR2 YFSETQ. The CDR3 here is CASSLPRTFDNLQETQYF. For the CDR3, the DNA is TGCGCCAGCAGCTTGCCCCGAACCTTCGACAACCTCCAAGAGACCCAGTACTTC.

This clone was picked up a small number of times. This chain uses TRBV2 with TRBJ2-1; D perhaps matches TRBD2 (6 bases). The CDR3 is made up of 16 amino acids. Per the germline V gene, CDR1 is SNHLY and CDR2 is FYNNEI. V lost 7 bases and J lost 0, with 16 bases in between. The DNA for the CDR3 is TGTGCCAGCATCCCTGGGGCGGGGAGCTCCTACAATGAGCAGTTCTTC. Amino acid sequence: CASIPGAGSSYNEQFF.